These 30 T cell receptor beta chains were all obtained from the same sample, sequenced in a study of T cell responses to AZD1222 COVID-19 vaccine. The table came from immunoSEQ multiplex PCR; TCRdb's copy has only in-frame clones and leaves some out. Altogether around 180,000 clones are present, 75% to 90% being singletons, with the ten largest covering roughly 2.5%. Sequenced material: peripheral blood, taken on day 0 of AZD1222 vaccination. Receptors originate from an adult in good health.

J is TRBJ1-2 and V is TRBV3-1 (or the pseudogene TRBV3-2); D unclear. This CDR3 has 14 amino acids. V shed 4 bases and J shed 2 bases, with 11 bases lying between them. CDR1 is LGHDT, CDR2 YNNKEL, per germline (reference sequence). Here the CDR3 DNA reads TGTGCCAGCAGCCCCCAGGCAAGAAACTATGGCTACACCTTC. This sequence encodes CASSPQARNYGYTF.

This clone was detected a few times. The chain has TRBV3-1 (or the pseudogene TRBV3-2) and TRBJ1-1; no firm D call. CDR1 and CDR2 (germline): LGHDT, YNNKEL (reference sequence). V shed 1 base and J shed 10 bases, with 10 bases lying between them. The CDR3 length is 12 residues. As DNA, the CDR3 is TGTGCCAGCAGCCAAGGCAGGATGGGAGCTTTCTTT. Translated: CASSQGRMGAFF.

This clone was detected once. This chain joins TRBV27 and TRBJ1-4; 9 bases fit TRBD1. The CDR3 is 15 residues long. Per the germline V gene, CDR1 is MNHEY and CDR2 is SMNVEV (reference sequence). V lost 6 bases, J lost 4 bases, and 6 bases stayed unmatched. This chain's CDR3 is CASSQWGQGNEKLFF. Here the CDR3 DNA reads TGTGCCAGCAGCCAATGGGGACAGGGTAATGAAAAACTGTTTTTT. Full variable domain (remainder filled in from reference TRBV27 and TRBJ1-4): EAQVTQNPRYLITVTGKKLTVTCSQNMNHEYMSWYRQDPGLGLRQIYYSMNVEVTDKGDVPEGYKVSRKEKRNFPLILESPSPNQTSLYFCASSQWGQGNEKLFFGSGTQLSVL.

V gene TRBV5-8 combines with J gene TRBJ2-5; no firm D call. Looked up from germline, CDR1 is SGHTS and CDR2 is YDEGEE. V was clipped by 0 bases and J by 12 bases, with 12 bases between them. There are 12 residues in the CDR3. The CDR3 DNA sequence: TGTGCCAGCAGCTTGGGATGGGGAAGCGAGTACTTC. This encodes CASSLGWGSEYF. The full variable domain, rest sourced from reference TRBV5-8 and TRBJ2-5, is EAGVTQSPTHLIKTRGQQATLRCSPISGHTSVYWYQQALGLGLQFLLWYDEGEERNRGNFPPRFSGRQFPNYSSELNVNALELEDSALYLCASSLGWGSEYFGPGTRLLVL.

The chain recombines TRBV25-1 with TRBJ1-1, with 7 bases that match TRBD1. Germline V gene lookup returns CDR1 MGHDK and CDR2 SYGVNS. The CDR3 is made up of 12 amino acids. V lost 4 bases to trimming and J lost 9 bases; unmatched junction nucleotides: 5. CDR3 sequence: CASSGGTAKAFF. The CDR3 bases are TGTGCCAGCAGTGGAGGGACAGCTAAAGCTTTCTTT. The complete variable domain, with remaining parts taken from reference TRBV25-1 and TRBJ1-1, reads EADIYQTPRYLVIGTGKKITLECSQTMGHDKMYWYQQDPGMELHLIHYSYGVNSTEKGDLSSESTVSRIRTEHFPLTLESARPSHTSQYLCASSGGTAKAFFGQGTRLTVV.

This clone was counted a single time. The gene calls are TRBV6-5 and TRBJ1-6, with D possibly being TRBD1 (5 bases). The germline V and J ends were trimmed by 7 bases and 5 bases, with 9 bases remaining between them. CDR3 length: 13 residues. Germline assignment: CDR1 MNHEY and CDR2 SVGAGI. The CDR3 region has the DNA TGTGCCAGCATCGGACATAATAATTCACCCCTCCACTTT. Residues: CASIGHNNSPLHF.

The chain couples TRBV14 to TRBJ2-7; perhaps TRBD2 as D (7 bases). Germline lookup yields CDR1 SGHDN and CDR2 FVKESK. Trimming left V 4 bases short and J 4 bases short, with 14 bases between. This CDR3 contains 14 residues. CDR3 in amino acids: CASSRGGLGYEQYF. DNA for the CDR3: TGTGCCAGCAGCCGGGGGGGGCTGGGTTACGAGCAGTACTTC.

This chain uses TRBV19 with TRBJ1-3, with D tentatively TRBD1 (5 bases). Germline lookup yields CDR1 LNHDA and CDR2 SQIVND (reference sequence). CDR3 length: 15 residues. V shed 7 bases and J shed 0 bases, with 13 bases lying between them. CDR3 protein: CASTRGFDSGNTIYF. The CDR3 coding sequence is TGTGCCAGTACCCGGGGCTTCGACTCTGGAAACACCATATATTTT.

The chain has TRBV18 and TRBJ2-7; 7 nucleotides align to TRBD2. CDR1 KGHSH and CDR2 LQKENI come from the germline V gene. Trimming cost V 2 bases and J 2 bases; bases outside gene matches: 6. The CDR3 totals 15 residues. The CDR3 coding sequence is TGTGCCAGCTCACCAGGTGGCGGGAGTCCCTACGAGCAGTACTTC. Translation gives CASSPGGGSPYEQYF.

The CDR3 DNA reads TGTGCCAGCAGCTTATATCCCGGAACGAACACCGGGGAGCTGTTTTTT. Its translation: CASSLYPGTNTGELFF. V gene TRBV7-2 combines with J gene TRBJ2-2; D is undetermined. From germline, CDR1 is SGHTA and CDR2 FQGNSA. Trimming stripped 2 bases from V and 0 bases from J, with 10 bases between. The CDR3 runs 16 residues.

This chain joins TRBV19 and TRBJ2-2; D call uncertain. The CDR3 runs 13 residues. Deletions cut 1 base from V and 2 bases from J, with 2 bases between. Per the germline V gene, CDR1 is LNHDA and CDR2 is SQIVND (reference sequence). CDR3 sequence reads: CASSIGNTGELFF. DNA of the CDR3: TGTGCCAGTAGTATAGGCAACACCGGGGAGCTGTTTTTT.

The chain combines TRBV6-5 with TRBJ1-5, with D possibly matching TRBD1 (6 bases). CDR3 size: 13 residues. Trimming shortened V by 7 bases and J by 6 bases, and 13 bases separated the two germline ends. Germline CDR1 reads MNHEY; CDR2 reads SVGAGI. CDR3 bases: TGTGCCAGCATAGGCGGGGGGCCTCAGCCCCAGCATTTT. It codes for CASIGGGPQPQHF.

The CDR3 sequence is CASSLGTGIYEQYF. The CDR3 bases are TGTGCCAGCAGCTTAGGGACAGGGATCTACGAGCAGTACTTC. This chain joins TRBV13 and TRBJ2-7; 7 bases match TRBD1. From germline, CDR1 is PRHDT and CDR2 FYEKMQ (reference sequence). V lost 0 bases and J lost 3; bases outside the gene matches: 2. This CDR3 has 14 residues.

The rearrangement joins TRBV5-5 to TRBJ1-4; D not resolved. The V end was cut by 0 bases, the J end by 3 bases, with 15 bases between. Germline CDR1 and CDR2: SGHKS and YYEKEE (reference sequence). This CDR3 is 17 amino acids long. The CDR3 is CASSLALGSDANEKLFF. Written as DNA, the CDR3 is TGTGCCAGCAGCTTGGCTCTGGGGTCAGACGCTAATGAAAAACTGTTTTTT.

The chain joins TRBV28 to TRBJ1-2; D perhaps matches TRBD1 (6 bases). V was trimmed by 5 bases and J by 3 bases, leaving 16 bases between them. The CDR3 length is 15 residues. Germline V CDR1 and CDR2: MDHEN, SYDVKM. The CDR3 region is CASSPAGQFHYGYTF. The CDR3 nucleotides read TGTGCCAGCAGTCCCGCTGGACAGTTTCACTATGGCTACACCTTC.

This clone was recorded once. V usage is TRBV11-3 and J usage is TRBJ2-7; D perhaps matches TRBD2 (5 bases). Germline CDR1 is SGHNT and CDR2 is YENEEA. Deletions cut 4 bases from V and 2 bases from J, with 12 bases between. The CDR3 sequence is 14 residues long. DNA for the CDR3: TGTGCCAGCAGCTGGAGGACCGAGACCTACGAGCAGTACTTC. Its translation: CASSWRTETYEQYF.

As DNA, the CDR3 is TGTGCCAGCAGCTTCCTTGGAGAGCAGTACTTC. Amino acid sequence: CASSFLGEQYF. This sequence joins TRBV7-9 and TRBJ2-7; the D is unclear. Per germline, CDR1 SEHNR and CDR2 FQNEAQ (reference sequence). The germline V and J ends were trimmed by 3 bases and 7 bases, with 7 bases remaining between them. CDR3 length: 11 residues.

The chain has TRBV24-1 and TRBJ2-7, with 9 bases aligning to TRBD1. V shed 10 bases, J shed 4 bases, and the junction held 10 bases outside the gene matches. The CDR3 sequence is 14 residues long. Germline V gene data show CDR1 as KGHDR and CDR2 as SFDVKD. The DNA for the CDR3 is TGTGCCACGGAACCGGGACAGGGAAGTTACGAGCAGTACTTC. Translating gives CATEPGQGSYEQYF.

This rearrangement joins TRBV7-6 to TRBJ2-3, with 9 nucleotides matching TRBD2. The CDR3 loop spans 15 amino acids. The germline CDR1 and CDR2 sequences are SGHVS and FNYEAQ. V shed 1 base and J 5 bases; nucleotides not matched to a gene: 4. CDR3 residues: CASSLGGGRGDTQYF. The DNA of the CDR3 is TGTGCCAGCAGCTTAGGTGGCGGGAGGGGAGATACGCAGTATTTT. Variable domain in full (rest from reference TRBV7-6 and TRBJ2-3): GAGVSQSPRYKVTKRGQDVALRCDPISGHVSLYWYRQALGQGPEFLTYFNYEAQQDKSGLPNDRFSAERPEGSISTLTIQRTEQRDSAMYRCASSLGGGRGDTQYFGPGTRLTVL.

A single count supports this clone. The V and J genes are TRBV30 and TRBJ1-4; 8 bases match TRBD1. CDR1 GTSNPN and CDR2 SVGIG come from the germline V gene (reference sequence). This CDR3 comprises 15 residues. Germline trimming cut 2 bases from V and 3 bases from J; bases unmatched to any gene: 5. The CDR3 DNA sequence: TGTGCCTGGAGTCCGACAGGGGTAGCTAATGAAAAACTGTTTTTT. It encodes CAWSPTGVANEKLFF.

The chain employs TRBV7-9 and TRBJ2-3; the match to TRBD2 covers 8 bases. The CDR3 covers 17 residues. V gave up 0 bases and J gave up 0 bases; unmatched junction bases: 5. The V gene's germline CDR1 is SEHNR and CDR2 FQNEAQ (reference sequence). This CDR3 reads CASSLARTSGSTDTQYF. The CDR3 DNA follows: TGTGCCAGCAGCTTAGCCCGTACTAGCGGTAGCACAGATACGCAGTATTTT.

This rearrangement joins TRBV5-6 to TRBJ2-1; 10 bases are shared with TRBD2. The V and J ends lost 3 bases and 0 bases, in that order; junction bases with no gene match: 9. This CDR3 is 18 amino acids long. The germline gives CDR1 SGHDT, CDR2 YYEEEE. Written as DNA, the CDR3 is TGTGCCAGCAGCTCCCTAACTAGCGGGATAAGCTCCTACAATGAGCAGTTCTTC. Translating gives CASSSLTSGISSYNEQFF.

V and J are TRBV12-3 or TRBV12-4 and TRBJ1-5; D is unclear. V shed 7 bases and J shed 2 bases, with 9 bases lying between them. CDR3 length: 13 amino acids. CDR3 coding DNA: TGTGCCAGCACAAAGGTCGGCAATCAGCCCCAGCATTTT. Its translation is CASTKVGNQPQHF.

The V call is TRBV5-4, the J call TRBJ2-3; possible D gene TRBD1, 5 bases. The CDR3 is 17 amino acids. Trimming pared 0 bases from V and 0 bases from J, leaving 14 bases between. Germline V gives CDR1 SGHNT, CDR2 YYREEE (reference sequence). This CDR3 reads CASSLEGHETSTDTQYF. The CDR3, as DNA: TGTGCCAGCAGCTTGGAGGGGCACGAGACTAGCACAGATACGCAGTATTTT.

The rearrangement links TRBV29-1 to TRBJ1-2; 11 nucleotides agree with TRBD1. With V trimmed by 5 bases and J by 4 bases, 12 bases remained unmatched. Per germline, CDR1 SQVTM and CDR2 ANQGSEA. This CDR3 region has 16 residues. The CDR3 DNA follows: TGCAGCGTTCCCATAGGACAGGGGGCGCGAGGCTATGGCTACACCTTC. Translating gives CSVPIGQGARGYGYTF.

The chain uses TRBV7-3 and TRBJ2-7; TRBD2 aligns across 9 bases. Germline V gene data show CDR1 as SGHTA and CDR2 as FQGTGA. V gave up 2 bases and J gave up 4 bases; unmatched junction bases: 9. The CDR3 runs 16 residues. CDR3 DNA sequence: TGTGCCAGCAGCTTAGGAGTAGCGGGAGAGAGGTACGAGCAGTACTTC. Translated, it gives CASSLGVAGERYEQYF.

This chain joins TRBV18 and TRBJ2-1; tentatively, D is TRBD2 (6 bases). The CDR3 loop spans 18 amino acids. Looked up from germline, CDR1 is KGHSH and CDR2 is LQKENI. V was clipped by 2 bases and J by 2 bases, with 19 bases between them. CDR3 coding DNA: TGTGCCAGCTCACCAGGGGCCTATCTAGCGTCGCCCTACAATGAGCAGTTCTTC. It codes for CASSPGAYLASPYNEQFF.

The chain is built from TRBV5-5 and TRBJ1-1; D is unresolved. CDR3 length: 15 amino acids. Trimming took 3 bases from V and 2 from J, leaving 14 bases between them. Germline CDR1 and CDR2: SGHKS and YYEKEE (reference sequence). CDR3 region: CASSSVPGANTEAFF. The CDR3 bases are TGTGCCAGCAGCTCAGTGCCGGGAGCTAACACTGAAGCTTTCTTT.

Details on this clone: This specimen includes other DNA sequences encoding the same CDR3. The chain recombines TRBV15 with TRBJ1-2; D unclear. Germline values: CDR1 LNHNV, CDR2 YYDKDF (reference sequence). V was clipped by 0 bases and J by 4 bases, with 6 bases between them. CDR3 size: 13 residues. DNA for the CDR3: TGTGCCACCAGCAGAGATCGGGCCTATGGCTACACCTTC. Protein: CATSRDRAYGYTF.

The CDR3 loop is CAWSRSNTNYGYTF. In DNA, the CDR3 is TGTGCCTGGAGCCGCAGCAACACTAACTATGGCTACACCTTC. This rearrangement joins TRBV30 to TRBJ1-2; D is ambiguous. Germline V CDR1 and CDR2: GTSNPN, SVGIG (reference sequence). The CDR3 is 14 amino acids. Between the trimmed V and J ends, which lost 3 bases and 0 bases, there was a span of 11 bases.